This T cell receptor beta chain was recovered during a study of a mutant IDH1 vaccine in newly diagnosed glioma. TCRdb's copy holds only in-frame clones and misses some; the assay was immunoSEQ multiplex PCR. Here the sample spans about 94,000 clones, roughly nine tenths being singletons. Sample time point: week 47, end of study. In the vaccine, a single dose held 300 ug of the mutant IDH1 20-mer peptide, along with topical imiquimod. J gave up 2 bases and V 4 bases, and 5 bases lay outside the gene matches. Germline values: CDR1 LNHDA, CDR2 SQIVND (reference sequence). This CDR3 has 16 residues. Concerning this clone: Its antigen is unidentified.

The sequenced sample was PBMCs, obtained from a glioma patient whose treatment included an IDH1 peptide vaccine. The source of this sequence is a woman aged 50 to 60 with glioma. The chain recombines TRBV19 with TRBJ1-5; 10 bases agree with TRBD1. DNA of the CDR3: TGTGCCAGTAGTACTACGACAGGGGGCGGCAATCAGCCCCAGCATTTT. Amino acids: CASSTTTGGGNQPQHF.